The 4 T cell receptor beta chains listed next were all sequenced from one sample in a study of T-cell reconstitution after alpha-beta-depleted transplantation in children. TCRbeta library preparation incorporated unique molecular identifiers. TCRdb recomputed calls from the PCR reads with MiXCR, one row per CDR3 protein. The sample yields fewer than 700,000 distinct CDR3 sequences, roughly 13% seen once. This specimen was PBMCs, mostly from graft donor cells, taken 360 days after TCRalphabeta/CD19-depleted stem cell transplant. All receptors come from a male patient younger than 18 who had a stem cell transplant for acute myeloid leukemia, so the T cells may come from the graft donor.

The chain combines TRBV28 with TRBJ2-7; a possible D gene is TRBD1 (6 bases). The CDR3 sequence is 12 residues long. V was cut by 7 bases and J by 9 bases, with 16 bases left in between. Germline CDR1 MDHEN, CDR2 SYDVKM. The CDR3 DNA sequence: TGTGCCAGCACCGTGGCAGGGGTCGCGCAGTACTTC. Amino acid sequence: CASTVAGVAQYF.

The chain recombines TRBV5-4 with TRBJ2-7, with 9 bases identical to TRBD2. V was clipped by 2 bases and J by 2 bases; unmatched bases: 17. CDR1 and CDR2 from the germline V gene are SGHNT and YYREEE (reference sequence). The CDR3 runs to 19 residues. In DNA, the CDR3 is TGTGCCAGCAGCTTAAGGTTTTTTTGGACTAGCGAGAGTCCCTACGAGCAGTACTTC. Protein: CASSLRFFWTSESPYEQYF.

This clonotype was picked up many times. The chain employs TRBV27 and TRBJ2-7; D is undetermined. Germline loops: CDR1 MNHEY, CDR2 SMNVEV (reference sequence). This CDR3 comprises 13 residues. Trimming pared 5 bases from V and 6 bases from J, leaving 14 bases between. The chain's CDR3 is CASSPHLRPEQYF. The CDR3, as DNA: TGTGCCAGCAGTCCCCACCTAAGGCCCGAGCAGTACTTC.

In this sample, this clonotype turned up a few times. This sequence joins TRBV12-3 or TRBV12-4 and TRBJ2-6; D is unresolved. The CDR3 consists of 16 residues. Trimming left V 8 bases short and J 0 bases short, with 14 bases between. The DNA for the CDR3 is TGTGCCAGCTCCGTCGGGTCTCTCTCTGGGGCCAACGTCCTGACTTTC. It is translated as CASSVGSLSGANVLTF.